This TCR beta chain comes out of a study of radiation and T cells in renal cell carcinoma. This clone came up once. The data were produced by immunoSEQ multiplex PCR, yet TCRdb's version contains in-frame clones alone and is incomplete. Of about 130,000 clones in the sample, about 88% were seen once. This CDR3 comprises 15 residues. V was cut by 3 bases and J by 3 bases, with 14 bases left in between. Germline V CDR1 and CDR2: SGHAT, FQNNGV. Time point given: baseline pretreatment blood. The treatment is: 15 Gy SBRT to primary tumor, nephrectomy 4 weeks later. The sequence was obtained from a woman between 50 and 59 years old with renal cell carcinoma. This chain uses TRBV11-2 with TRBJ1-2, with D perhaps matching TRBD1 (6 bases). This material consisted of blood, taken from a patient whose treatment included radiotherapy and nephrectomy. The CDR3, as DNA: TGTGCCAGCAGCTTCCGTGACAGGCCATACTATGGCTACACCTTC. It specifies CASSFRDRPYYGYTF. The complete variable domain, with remaining parts taken from reference TRBV11-2 and TRBJ1-2, reads EAGVAQSPRYKIIEKRQSVAFWCNPISGHATLYWYQQILGQGPKLLIQFQNNGVVDDSQLPKDRFSAERLKGVDSTLKIQPAKLEDSAVYLCASSFRDRPYYGYTFGSGTRLTVV.